This entry lists 18 T cell receptor beta chains sequenced from one sample in a study of glioma-infiltrating T cells. Amplification of TCR alpha and beta CDR3 regions from RNA used iRepertoire nested multiplex PCR. TCRdb passed the multiplex PCR reads through MiXCR, listing each CDR3 protein once. The sample contains tens of thousands of distinct CDR3 sequences, roughly 37% of which appear only once. Sequencing used glioma tissue, nonneoplastic brain tissue, or PBMCs (not recorded which). The receptors here all came from a human donor with low-grade glioma or glioblastoma, undergoing nonglioma brain surgery, or in good health (not recorded which).

This clonotype was observed a single time. This sequence may be a read error, since a much larger clone differs from it by one base. V is TRBV13 and J is TRBJ1-3; tentatively, D is TRBD1 (5 bases). The CDR3 sequence is 14 residues long. Germline CDR1 is PRHDT and CDR2 is FYEKMQ (reference sequence). CDR3 coding DNA: TGTGCCAGCAGCACCGGGACGGATGGAAGCACCATATATTTT. It codes for CASSTGTDGSTIYF.

In regard to this clonotype: The missing conserved phenylalanine or tryptophan at the end of this CDR3 makes a read error likely. The J gene is TRBJ1-6, the V gene TRBV7-2; D remains ambiguous. Trimming removed 4 bases from V and 5 bases from J, with 15 bases in between. The germline CDR1 and CDR2 sequences are SGHTA and FQGNSA. The CDR3 has 16 amino acids. The CDR3 DNA is TGTGCCAGCAGCTGGCTCCCCCTGGGGAATAATTCACCCCTCCACCTT. It translates to CASSWLPLGNNSPLHL.

This clonotype has a count of ten or more. This chain links TRBV19 with TRBJ1-5; D is unresolved. Between the trimmed V and J ends, which lost 3 bases and 1 base, there was a span of 13 bases. CDR1 LNHDA and CDR2 SQIVND come from the germline V gene (reference sequence). CDR3 length: 16 amino acids. CDR3 protein: CASSIVGSRSNQPQHF. DNA for the CDR3: TGTGCCAGTAGTATTGTAGGGTCCCGAAGCAATCAGCCCCAGCATTTT.

This clonotype was seen just once. Mismatch with germline at one junction end may stem from a read error. The chain uses TRBV20-1 and TRBJ1-1; D remains ambiguous. The CDR3 length is 13 residues. Germline V lookup: CDR1 DFQATT, CDR2 SNEGSKA (reference sequence). CDR3 protein: CSASGELHSEAYF. CDR3 in DNA: TGCAGTGCTTCGGGAGAGCTTCACTCTGAAGCTTACTTC.

As to this clonotype: This sequence may be a read error, since a much larger clone differs from it by one base. The V and J genes are TRBV5-1 and TRBJ1-1, with a weak D call TRBD1 (6 bases). The CDR3 has 15 amino acids. The germline V and J ends were trimmed by 0 bases and 3 bases, with 12 bases remaining between them. Germline V gene sequence: CDR1 SGHRS, CDR2 YFSETQ. The CDR3 DNA follows: TGCGCCAGCAGCTTGGATGGGGGGCGAGACACTGAAGCTTTCTTT. Amino acid sequence: CASSLDGGRDTEAFF.

This clonotype was seen many times. The chain employs TRBV2 and TRBJ1-6; D is unclear. Germline V CDR1 and CDR2: SNHLY, FYNNEI. The germline V and J ends were trimmed by 6 bases and 6 bases, with 12 bases remaining between them. The length of the CDR3 is 14 residues. This CDR3 reads CASRETATNSPLHF. CDR3 coding DNA: TGTGCCAGCAGGGAAACAGCGACTAATTCACCCCTCCACTTT.

V gene TRBV20-1 combines with J gene TRBJ1-1; possible D gene TRBD1, 6 bases. V dropped 8 bases and J dropped 6 bases, with 13 bases sitting between them. Germline V gene lookup returns CDR1 DFQATT and CDR2 SNEGSKA (reference sequence). The CDR3 contains 11 residues. DNA of the CDR3: TGCAGTCCTATTGACAGGTCTGAAGCTTTCTTT. Translation gives CSPIDRSEAFF.

There are many counts of this clonotype. The chain couples TRBV7-9 to TRBJ2-5, with D perhaps being TRBD1 or TRBD2 (6 bases each). Germline-derived CDR1 and CDR2 are SEHNR and FQNEAQ (reference sequence). Trimming removed 2 bases at V and 4 bases at J, with 14 bases between. The CDR3 covers 15 residues. The CDR3 DNA is TGTGCCAGCAGCTTATTCCCGGGGGCCGGAGAGACCCAGTACTTC. This gives the protein CASSLFPGAGETQYF.

This clonotype has a handful of counts. The V gene is TRBV30, the J gene TRBJ2-4; D gene unclear. This CDR3 contains 12 residues. Trimming cost V 2 bases and J 7 bases, with 9 bases left between them. The V gene's germline CDR1 is GTSNPN and CDR2 SVGIG (reference sequence). CDR3 DNA: TGTGCCTGGAGTCGGATGGGTAACATTCAGTACTTC. It codes for CAWSRMGNIQYF.

In this sample, this clonotype turned up many times. The CDR3 region is CASSPGLLYEQYF. CDR3 DNA sequence: TGTGCCAGCAGTCCGGGGCTACTCTACGAGCAGTACTTC. The gene calls are TRBV28 and TRBJ2-7, with D perhaps given as TRBD1 or TRBD2 (5 bases each). The ends were cut back, 5 bases at V and 3 bases at J, with 11 bases in the middle. In germline, CDR1 is MDHEN, CDR2 SYDVKM. The CDR3 is 13 amino acids.

The chain employs TRBV20-1 and TRBJ2-1; 10 nucleotides agree with TRBD1. CDR1 and CDR2 (germline): DFQATT, SNEGSKA (reference sequence). The J segment lost 8 bases and the V segment lost 5 bases, leaving 9 bases of the junction unmatched. The CDR3 contains 14 residues. The CDR3 reads CSASPRDRGDEQFF. The CDR3 DNA reads as TGCAGTGCTTCCCCTAGGGACAGGGGCGATGAGCAGTTCTTC.

V gene TRBV27 combines with J gene TRBJ2-5, with 7 positions matching TRBD2. Germline V gene sequence: CDR1 MNHEY, CDR2 SMNVEV (reference sequence). This CDR3 is 11 amino acids long. J gave up 5 bases and V 8 bases, and 2 bases lay outside the gene matches. CDR3 nucleotide sequence: TGTGCCAGCGGGAGGGTGGAGACCCAGTACTTC. Residues: CASGRVETQYF.

With respect to this clonotype: One end of the junction fails to match germline, which may point to a read error. The chain combines TRBV2 with TRBJ2-1; no firm D call. The CDR3 spans 16 residues. Germline CDR1 reads SNHLY; CDR2 reads FYNNEI. The CDR3 region is CASSGLGSLMVNEHFF. The CDR3, as DNA: TGTGCCAGCAGTGGGTTGGGGTCGCTTATGGTGAATGAGCACTTCTTC.

V usage is TRBV6-1 and J usage is TRBJ2-1, with TRBD1 matching 9 bases. Losses at the gene ends were 8 bases for V and 9 bases for J; bases not matched to a gene: 14. Germline V gene lookup returns CDR1 MNHNS and CDR2 SASEGT. The CDR3 consists of 15 residues. The CDR3 loop is CASRRQGGRNTEQFF. The CDR3 region has the DNA TGTGCCAGCCGCAGACAGGGGGGAAGGAACACTGAGCAGTTCTTC.

As regards this clonotype: A much larger clone differs by one base, so this may be a read error. The gene calls are TRBV14 and TRBJ2-7; 9 nucleotides agree with TRBD1. This CDR3 has 17 residues. Germline-derived CDR1 and CDR2 are SGHDN and FVKESK. The CDR3, as DNA: TGTGCCATCAGCCCCCGAGTAATCTGGACAGGGGAATACGAGCAGTACTTC. Protein product: CAISPRVIWTGEYEQYF.

This clonotype was counted ten times or more. The V call is TRBV28, the J call TRBJ2-7; 8 bases are shared with TRBD2. V was clipped by 5 bases and J by 3 bases; unmatched bases: 9. Germline V CDR1 and CDR2: MDHEN, SYDVKM. This CDR3 is 15 amino acids long. This CDR3 reads CASSGTNSGVYEQYF. The CDR3 DNA reads TGTGCCAGCAGTGGAACCAATAGCGGGGTCTACGAGCAGTACTTC.

This clonotype was seen ten or more times. The chain couples TRBV2 to TRBJ2-2; D not resolved. V gave up 4 bases and J gave up 4 bases, with 7 bases separating them. Germline assignment: CDR1 SNHLY and CDR2 FYNNEI. The CDR3 covers 13 residues. The CDR3 region is CASSVQITGELFF. DNA for the CDR3: TGTGCCAGCAGTGTACAGATCACCGGGGAGCTGTTTTTT. Looking up the rest from reference TRBV2 and TRBJ2-2 gives the full variable domain: EPEVTQTPSHQVTQMGQEVILRCVPISNHLYFYWYRQILGQKVEFLVSFYNNEISEKSEIFDDQFSVERPDGSNFTLKIRSTKLEDSAMYFCASSVQITGELFFGEGSRLTVL.

This clonotype appeared many times. The chain joins TRBV2 to TRBJ2-1, with a tentative D call TRBD1 (6 bases). V shed 10 bases and J shed 6 bases, with 19 bases lying between them. The V gene's germline CDR1 is SNHLY and CDR2 FYNNEI. The CDR3 spans 14 residues. CDR3 region: CAKLYRDRGNEQFF. In DNA, the CDR3 is TGTGCCAAGCTATACAGGGATCGGGGCAATGAGCAGTTCTTC.